This T cell receptor (beta chain) was retrieved from a study of blood T cell repertoires in COVID-19. Study at large: The United States, Italy and Spain were the sources of the acute and convalescent COVID-19 samples. T cells, B-cell-depleted T cells, or PBMCs supplied cDNA or gDNA.

The CDR3 is 17 amino acids. CDR1 is SGHNT and CDR2 is YENEEA in the germline V gene. J was trimmed by 3 bases and V by 1 base; bases with no gene match: 11. In the authors' methods: Counts of nucleated cells, estimated from reference gene primer amplification, were obtained. This table comes from immunoSEQ multiplex PCR, and its TCRdb copy is limited to in-frame clones, with some not included. The DNA gave D and trimming, while V, J and clone size come from that table. Seen here are approximately 170,000 clones, about 83% observed once, and the top ten hold about 4%. This TCR was recovered from a young man with active or convalescent COVID-19. The chain carries TRBV11-3 and TRBJ1-1; the match to TRBD1 covers 7 bases. The sample comprised peripheral blood. Written as DNA, the CDR3 is TGTGCCAGCAGCTTAGGCGGCACAGGGGCTGGGTACACTGAAGCTTTCTTT. Translation: CASSLGGTGAGYTEAFF.